The sequence of this T cell receptor beta chain was determined in a study of cytomegalovirus exposure and HLA in healthy donors. The study, taken as a whole, reports: Accounts indicate the classifier identified cytomegalovirus status with strong specificity and sensitivity. Productive rates of about 87% or about 30% were seen for most TCR beta V segments in an earlier analysis.

This clone was recorded once. The antigen is unknown. Donors showed nominal health when sampled, although they likely had unrecorded immune exposures. The primer mix had 60 Vbeta and 13 Jbeta primers. Here immunoSEQ multiplex PCR was the method, and the copy in TCRdb shows in-frame clones only, minus some. The table has about 270,000 clones, roughly 89% seen once. This CDR3 has 17 residues. The V and J ends lost 3 bases and 0 bases respectively, with 18 bases between them. Per the germline V gene, CDR1 is SGHRS and CDR2 is YFSETQ. The source material was PBMCs. The receptor was isolated from a man in his forties in good health and CMV-seropositive. This chain joins TRBV5-1 and TRBJ1-2, with D possibly being TRBD1 (6 bases). CDR3 amino acids: CASSSTGAPSANYGYTF. CDR3 sequence (DNA): TGCGCCAGCAGCTCGACAGGAGCCCCCTCAGCTAACTATGGCTACACCTTC.